Listed below are T cell receptor beta chains from one sample, sequenced in a study of cytomegalovirus exposure and HLA in healthy donors. The repertoire was sequenced with immunoSEQ multiplex PCR; TCRdb's copy has only in-frame clones and lacks some. This sample contains under 60,000 clones. The source material was PBMCs. The source of these receptors is a woman in her twenties or thirties in good health and CMV-seropositive. Each CDR3 is given with its conserved first and last residue. D genes are given only for firm matches.

j_call d_call v_call cdr3_nt cdr3_aa
TRBJ1-1 - TRBV28 TGTGCCAGCAGCCCGGGTATTGGAGCTTTCTTT CASSPGIGAFF
TRBJ2-3 - TRBV19 TGTGCCAGTACCCCGACAGGGTTTGGTCTAGCGGGCGCGTTT CASTPTGFGLAGAF
TRBJ1-2 - TRBV2 TGTGCCAGCAGAAGGGACTCAGACTATGGCTACACCTTC CASRRDSDYGYTF
TRBJ2-7 - TRBV6-6 TGTGCCAGCAGTCCATTTGAGACAGTGAACGAGCAGTACTTC CASSPFETVNEQYF
TRBJ2-7 - TRBV11-2 TGTGCCAGCAGCACAGGGGGAGGGTACGAGCAGTACTTC CASSTGGGYEQYF
TRBJ2-5 - TRBV30 TGTGCCTGGAGTGAAAGGGGGTCGGAGACCCAGTACTTC CAWSERGSETQYF
TRBJ2-7 - TRBV18 TGTGCCAGCTCACCAACGTCCGGAGCCTACGAGCAGTACTTC CASSPTSGAYEQYF
TRBJ2-2 - TRBV27 TGTGCCAGCAGTACCGCTGGGGGCCGCACCGGGGAGCTGTTTTTT CASSTAGGRTGELFF
TRBJ2-7 TRBD2 TRBV11-3 TGTGCCAGCAGCGGAGGACTAGCGTCCGAGCAGTACTTC CASSGGLASEQYF
TRBJ2-7 TRBD2 TRBV5-1 TGCGCCAGCAGCTATACTATTAGCGGGGAGGTCCTCTACGAGCAGTACTTC CASSYTISGEVLYEQYF
TRBJ2-5 - TRBV29-1 TGCAGCGTTGATCATCCGAGGCCTCCTAGGGAGACCCAGTACTTC CSVDHPRPPRETQYF
TRBJ2-7 - TRBV2 TGTGCCAGCAGTCCCCTCAACTTATACGAGCAGTACTTC CASSPLNLYEQYF
TRBJ2-3 TRBD2 TRBV29-1 TGCAGCGTCCCCGGACTAGCGCAAGGCACAGATACGCAGTATTTT CSVPGLAQGTDTQYF
TRBJ2-3 TRBD2 TRBV6-5 TGTGCCAGCAGTTATTCTAGCGGGGGGGGTTCAGATACGCAGTATTTT CASSYSSGGGSDTQYF
TRBJ2-5 - TRBV6-5 TGTGCCAGCAGCAGAGGTGGGGAGACCCAGTACTTC CASSRGGETQYF
TRBJ2-1 TRBD1 TRBV28 TGTGCCAGCAGGTATACCGGGACAGGGCTGACGGATGAGCAGTTCTTC CASRYTGTGLTDEQFF
TRBJ1-4 - TRBV5-6 TGTGCCAGCAGACCGTGGCAGTTTAATGAAAAACTGTTTTTT CASRPWQFNEKLFF
TRBJ2-1 - TRBV2 TGTGCCAGCAGTGACACCGGTAATGAGCAGTTCTTC CASSDTGNEQFF
TRBJ2-5 TRBD2 TRBV6-1 TGTGCCAGCTCGTTGACAACCGGGGGGGAGACCCAGTACTTC CASSLTTGGETQYF
TRBJ2-7 - TRBV10-1 TGCGCCAGCAGTAACCAGGACTACTACGAGCAGTACTTC CASSNQDYYEQYF
TRBJ1-2 TRBD1 TRBV6-1 TGTGCCAGCACAAAACCGGGACAGTACTATGGCTACACCTTC CASTKPGQYYGYTF
TRBJ2-3 - TRBV29-1 TGCAGCGTTGTGGGGACACCTAGCACAGATACGCAGTATTTT CSVVGTPSTDTQYF
TRBJ1-1 - TRBV9 TGTGCCAGCAGCGCCGGGCGGGTAAACACTGAAGCTTTCTTT CASSAGRVNTEAFF
TRBJ2-1 TRBD2 TRBV18 TGTGCCAGCTCACCACAGACTAGCGGGAGGATTGATGAGCAGTTCTTC CASSPQTSGRIDEQFF
TRBJ1-3 TRBD1 TRBV6-5 TGTGCCAGCAGTACCGGGACAGCTGGAAACACCATATATTTT CASSTGTAGNTIYF
TRBJ1-5 - TRBV27 TGTGCCAGCAGAAAAAATCGGGGGTCAGCACAAATTAATCAGCCCCAGCATTTT CASRKNRGSAQINQPQHF
TRBJ1-1 - TRBV5-6 TGTGCCAGCAGCTTGGGGGGGCTTGAAGCTTTCTTT CASSLGGLEAFF
TRBJ2-5 - TRBV5-1 TGCGCCAGCAGCACCCAACAGGGTAGAGAGACCCAGTACTTC CASSTQQGRETQYF
TRBJ2-7 TRBD2 TRBV10-3 TGTGCCATCAGTGTAACTAGCGGGAGTATGTACGAGCAGTACTTC CAISVTSGSMYEQYF
TRBJ2-5 - TRBV7-3 TGTGCCAGCAGCTCCCTAGGCGGCCTGGCTGCTGAGACCCAGTACTTC CASSSLGGLAAETQYF
TRBJ1-3 TRBD1 TRBV29-1 TGCAGCGTTGGGCTTTGGGGACAGGGGGTTTCTGGAAACACCATATATTTT CSVGLWGQGVSGNTIYF
TRBJ1-5 - TRBV4-2 TGTGCCAGCAGCCCCCGGGGGGGCAATCAGCCCCAGCATTTT CASSPRGGNQPQHF
TRBJ1-2 TRBD1 TRBV30 TGTGCCTGGAACCGGGACAGCAAAAATAACTATGGCTACACCTTC CAWNRDSKNNYGYTF
TRBJ1-1 - TRBV30 TGTGCCTGGAGTGTACTTTTGGACACTGAAGCTTTCTTT CAWSVLLDTEAFF
TRBJ2-7 TRBD1 TRBV6-6 TGTGCCAGCAGTTACTCGTGGACAGGACCCGACAACGAGCAGTACTTC CASSYSWTGPDNEQYF
TRBJ1-2 - TRBV7-9 TGTGCCAGCAGCCTAGGGGTAGACATCTATGGCTACACCTTC CASSLGVDIYGYTF
TRBJ2-7 - TRBV5-1 TGCGCCAGCAGCTTGACTGGGGGCCGGGGTGACGAGCAGTACTTC CASSLTGGRGDEQYF
TRBJ2-3 - TRBV29-1 TGCAGCGTTGAGGGGGGATTCATAGATACGCAGTATTTT CSVEGGFIDTQYF
TRBJ2-2 TRBD1 TRBV4-1 TGCGCCAGCAGCCGGCCGGGACAGTCGAACACCGGGGAGCTGTTTTTT CASSRPGQSNTGELFF
TRBJ2-7 - TRBV29-1 TGCAGCGGCAGGGGTACGGACGAGCAGTACTTC CSGRGTDEQYF
TRBJ2-7 - TRBV5-1 TGCGCCAGCAGCTTGGCCTCTGGTCTGGGACTCGCCTACGAGCAGTACTTC CASSLASGLGLAYEQYF
TRBJ2-1 TRBD1 TRBV11-2 TGTGCCAGCAGCTTAGACGGACAGGGGTGGAATGAGCAGTTCTTC CASSLDGQGWNEQFF
TRBJ2-7 TRBD1 TRBV30 TGTGCCTGGGACAGGGTCCACGAGCAGTACTTC CAWDRVHEQYF
TRBJ1-1 - TRBV6-5 TGTGCCACCTACAGGTCCAGAATGGTCGCTGAAGCTTTCTTT CATYRSRMVAEAFF
TRBJ2-3 - TRBV4-2 TGTGCCAGCAGCCAAGGTTCCAGTACAGATACGCAGTATTTT CASSQGSSTDTQYF
TRBJ1-3 TRBD1 TRBV6-1 TGTGCCAGCAGTGAAAGGTCAGGGGGCACTGGAAACACCATATATTTT CASSERSGGTGNTIYF
TRBJ1-4 - TRBV18 TGTGCCAGCTCACCACCATCCGCAACTAATGAAAAACTGTTTTTT CASSPPSATNEKLFF
TRBJ1-1 - TRBV20-1 TGCAGTGCTCAGGGAAACACTGAAGCTTTCTTT CSAQGNTEAFF
TRBJ2-1 TRBD2 TRBV4-2 TGTGCCAGCAGCCAAGATTGGAGCCCGGGACTAGCGGCGTACCACAATGAGCAGTTCTTC CASSQDWSPGLAAYHNEQFF
TRBJ2-7 - TRBV2 TGTGCCAGCAGTGAAGCAAGAGCAAACTACGAGCAGTACTTC CASSEARANYEQYF
TRBJ2-1 - TRBV6-5 TGTGCCAGCAGTCCGGGACTCTTCAATGAGCAGTTCTTC CASSPGLFNEQFF